This T cell receptor (beta chain) is from a study of radiotherapy plus CTLA-4 blockade in lung cancer. Study details: Of all patients, around 18% responded objectively and about 34% showed disease control.

Each patient with chemo-refractory metastatic non-small-cell lung cancer was treated with focal radiation plus CTLA-4 blockade using ipilimumab. CDR3 length: 12 residues. Trimming removed 4 bases from V and 9 bases from J, with 10 bases in between. From germline, CDR1 is MNHNS and CDR2 SASEGT. TCRdb's table, derived via immunoSEQ multiplex PCR, lists solely in-frame clones and lacks some. The sample shows 110,000 or so clones, roughly 80% of them seen only once. The sequence was obtained from a human donor with non-small cell lung cancer who had a partial response to radiotherapy plus ipilimumab. The genes are TRBV6-1 and TRBJ2-1; D is uncertain. The sequences come from peripheral blood, collected from a patient treated with radiotherapy plus ipilimumab. CDR3 loop: CASSAVRSEQFF. CDR3 nucleotide sequence: TGTGCCAGCAGTGCGGTCCGAAGTGAGCAGTTCTTC.